The sequence of this T cell receptor (beta chain) was determined in a study of blood T cell repertoires in COVID-19. Study at large: Sites across the United States, Italy and Spain contributed samples from acute and convalescent COVID-19. PBMCs, B-cell-depleted T cells, or T cells were the source of the cDNA or gDNA that made up the material.

Looked up from germline, CDR1 is SGHRS and CDR2 is YFSETQ. Trimming shortened V by 4 bases and J by 4 bases, and 11 bases separated the two germline ends. CDR3 length: 13 residues. The repertoire was sequenced with immunoSEQ multiplex PCR; TCRdb's copy has only in-frame clones and lacks some. The table shows 60,000 to 65,000 clones, with 84% occurring only once. The receptor comes from a woman aged 55-70 years with acute or convalescent COVID-19. The sequenced material came from peripheral blood. J is TRBJ1-1 and V is TRBV5-1; possibly TRBD1 for D (5 bases). The CDR3 sequence: CASSAQVGTEAFF. DNA of the CDR3: TGCGCCAGCAGCGCACAGGTGGGCACTGAAGCTTTCTTT. Full variable domain (outside the CDR3, taken from reference TRBV5-1 and TRBJ1-1): KAGVTQTPRYLIKTRGQQVTLSCSPISGHRSVSWYQQTPGQGLQFLFEYFSETQRNKGNFPGRFSGRQFSNSRSEMNVSTLELGDSALYLCASSAQVGTEAFFGQGTRLTVV.